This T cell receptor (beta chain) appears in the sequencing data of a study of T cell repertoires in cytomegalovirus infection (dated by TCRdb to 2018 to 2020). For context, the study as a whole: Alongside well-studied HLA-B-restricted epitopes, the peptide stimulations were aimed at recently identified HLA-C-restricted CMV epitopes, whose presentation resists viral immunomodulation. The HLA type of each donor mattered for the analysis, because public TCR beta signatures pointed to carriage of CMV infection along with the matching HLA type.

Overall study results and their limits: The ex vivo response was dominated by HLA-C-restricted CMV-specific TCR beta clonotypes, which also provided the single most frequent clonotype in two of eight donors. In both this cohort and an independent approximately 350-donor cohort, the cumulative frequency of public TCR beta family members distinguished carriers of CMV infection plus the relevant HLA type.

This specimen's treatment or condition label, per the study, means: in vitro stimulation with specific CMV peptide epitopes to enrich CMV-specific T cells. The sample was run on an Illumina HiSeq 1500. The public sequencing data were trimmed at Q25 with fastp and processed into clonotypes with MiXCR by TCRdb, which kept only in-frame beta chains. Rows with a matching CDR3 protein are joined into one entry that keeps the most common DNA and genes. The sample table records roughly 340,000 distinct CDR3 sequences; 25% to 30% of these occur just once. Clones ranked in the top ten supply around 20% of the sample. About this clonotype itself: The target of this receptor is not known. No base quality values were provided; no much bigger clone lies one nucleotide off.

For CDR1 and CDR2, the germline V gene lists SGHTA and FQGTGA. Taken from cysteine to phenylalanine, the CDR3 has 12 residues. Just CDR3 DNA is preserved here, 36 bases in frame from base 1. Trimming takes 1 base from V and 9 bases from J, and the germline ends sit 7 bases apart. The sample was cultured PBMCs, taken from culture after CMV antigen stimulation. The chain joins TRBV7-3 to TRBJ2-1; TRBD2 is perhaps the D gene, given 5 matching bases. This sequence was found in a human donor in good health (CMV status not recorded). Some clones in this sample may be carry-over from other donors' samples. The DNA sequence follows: TGTGCCAGCAGCTTAATAGAGGGTGAGCAGTTCTTC. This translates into CASSLIEGEQFF.